This T cell receptor (beta chain) was sequenced in a study of cytomegalovirus exposure and HLA in healthy donors. The study, taken as a whole, reports: The authors listed some 160 TCR beta chains as cytomegalovirus-associated.

Nominal health characterized the donors when sampled, though unrecorded immune exposures were likely. The PCR employed 60 Vbeta primers together with 13 Jbeta primers. TCRdb's copy holds only in-frame clones and misses some; the assay was immunoSEQ multiplex PCR. The repertoire has some 160,000 clones, over 65% of them found once; the top ten carry over 2%. Comments on this clone: Its antigen remains unknown. A read error may produce the germline difference seen at one junction end.

The germline gives CDR1 WSHSY, CDR2 SAAADI. The CDR3 is 17 amino acids. The sample was PBMCs. The receptor's source is a man between 60 and 75 years old in good health and CMV-seronegative. The chain carries TRBV10-2 and TRBJ1-6, with D perhaps matching TRBD1 (5 bases). CDR3 amino acids: CASSESGHSSYNSPLNF. The CDR3 DNA reads TGCGCCAGCAGTGAGTCAGGACACAGCTCCTATAATTCACCCCTCAACTTT.